The 3 T cell receptor beta chains below were found in one sample sequenced in a study of T cell responses to AZD1222 COVID-19 vaccine. The table came from immunoSEQ multiplex PCR; TCRdb's copy has only in-frame clones and leaves some out. Of some 86,000 clones in the sample, 88% were seen once. The source material was peripheral blood, sampled 28 days after the second AZD1222 dose. The receptors were gathered from an adult who received the AZD1222 COVID-19 vaccine.

The DNA for the CDR3 is TGCGCCAGCAGCCAAGACGAGGGAATGGGCGGCTACACCTTC. Residues: CASSQDEGMGGYTF. The chain carries TRBV4-1 and TRBJ1-2; D gene ambiguous. This CDR3 comprises 14 residues. Germline assignment: CDR1 MGHRA and CDR2 YSYEKL. V gave up 0 bases and J gave up 8 bases, with 13 bases separating them.

V gene TRBV11-2 combines with J gene TRBJ1-2, with TRBD1 matching over 12 bases. CDR1 is SGHAT, CDR2 FQNNGV, per germline. The CDR3 contains 16 residues. The V gene end was trimmed by 3 bases and the J gene end by 6 bases; junction bases not matched to a gene: 8. The CDR3 loop is CASSFTGTGGADGYTF. DNA for the CDR3: TGTGCCAGCAGCTTCACAGGGACAGGGGGCGCGGATGGCTACACCTTC. The variable domain in full, completed from reference TRBV11-2 and TRBJ1-2, reads EAGVAQSPRYKIIEKRQSVAFWCNPISGHATLYWYQQILGQGPKLLIQFQNNGVVDDSQLPKDRFSAERLKGVDSTLKIQPAKLEDSAVYLCASSFTGTGGADGYTFGSGTRLTVV.

V usage is TRBV18 and J usage is TRBJ2-1; no reliable D call. The germline gives CDR1 KGHSH, CDR2 LQKENI. With 2 bases removed from V and 4 bases from J, the gap between germline ends came to 6 bases. The CDR3 loop spans 13 amino acids. CDR3 sequence (DNA): TGTGCCAGCTCACCATCTGATTACAATGAGCAGTTCTTC. Its translation is CASSPSDYNEQFF.